The clone carrying this T cell receptor beta chain came up a few times. The antigen is not known. V was shortened by 5 bases and J by 1 base, with 11 bases between the two germline ends. The germline V gene encodes CDR1 SEHNR and CDR2 FQNEAQ (reference sequence). CDR3 length: 14 amino acids. Only in-frame clones appear in the TCRdb table, and some are missing; sequencing was by immunoSEQ multiplex PCR. The table has 150,000 to 200,000 clones, 70% to 90% seen once. The data belong to a study of cytomegalovirus exposure and HLA in healthy donors. Findings and caveats of the study: Researchers catalogued over 150 TCR beta chains as cytomegalovirus-associated. One later analysis, an examination of the 120 validation repertoires, found that first-cohort TCR clusters tended to co-occur in them. In vitro, a few CMV-associated chains proved specific for CMV antigens.

The V call is TRBV7-9, the J call TRBJ1-1, with D perhaps matching TRBD1 (6 bases). This receptor was identified in a woman in her 30s in good health and CMV-seronegative. The sequencing sample was made of PBMCs. The CDR3 here is CASSHGQRNTEAFF. The CDR3 DNA reads as TGTGCCAGCAGCCACGGACAGAGGAACACTGAAGCTTTCTTT. The full variable domain, with the rest looked up from reference TRBV7-9 and TRBJ1-1, is DTGVSQNPRHKITKRGQNVTFRCDPISEHNRLYWYRQTLGQGPEFLTYFQNEAQLEKSRLLSDRFSAERPKGSFSTLEIQRTEQGDSAMYLCASSHGQRNTEAFFGQGTRLTVV.